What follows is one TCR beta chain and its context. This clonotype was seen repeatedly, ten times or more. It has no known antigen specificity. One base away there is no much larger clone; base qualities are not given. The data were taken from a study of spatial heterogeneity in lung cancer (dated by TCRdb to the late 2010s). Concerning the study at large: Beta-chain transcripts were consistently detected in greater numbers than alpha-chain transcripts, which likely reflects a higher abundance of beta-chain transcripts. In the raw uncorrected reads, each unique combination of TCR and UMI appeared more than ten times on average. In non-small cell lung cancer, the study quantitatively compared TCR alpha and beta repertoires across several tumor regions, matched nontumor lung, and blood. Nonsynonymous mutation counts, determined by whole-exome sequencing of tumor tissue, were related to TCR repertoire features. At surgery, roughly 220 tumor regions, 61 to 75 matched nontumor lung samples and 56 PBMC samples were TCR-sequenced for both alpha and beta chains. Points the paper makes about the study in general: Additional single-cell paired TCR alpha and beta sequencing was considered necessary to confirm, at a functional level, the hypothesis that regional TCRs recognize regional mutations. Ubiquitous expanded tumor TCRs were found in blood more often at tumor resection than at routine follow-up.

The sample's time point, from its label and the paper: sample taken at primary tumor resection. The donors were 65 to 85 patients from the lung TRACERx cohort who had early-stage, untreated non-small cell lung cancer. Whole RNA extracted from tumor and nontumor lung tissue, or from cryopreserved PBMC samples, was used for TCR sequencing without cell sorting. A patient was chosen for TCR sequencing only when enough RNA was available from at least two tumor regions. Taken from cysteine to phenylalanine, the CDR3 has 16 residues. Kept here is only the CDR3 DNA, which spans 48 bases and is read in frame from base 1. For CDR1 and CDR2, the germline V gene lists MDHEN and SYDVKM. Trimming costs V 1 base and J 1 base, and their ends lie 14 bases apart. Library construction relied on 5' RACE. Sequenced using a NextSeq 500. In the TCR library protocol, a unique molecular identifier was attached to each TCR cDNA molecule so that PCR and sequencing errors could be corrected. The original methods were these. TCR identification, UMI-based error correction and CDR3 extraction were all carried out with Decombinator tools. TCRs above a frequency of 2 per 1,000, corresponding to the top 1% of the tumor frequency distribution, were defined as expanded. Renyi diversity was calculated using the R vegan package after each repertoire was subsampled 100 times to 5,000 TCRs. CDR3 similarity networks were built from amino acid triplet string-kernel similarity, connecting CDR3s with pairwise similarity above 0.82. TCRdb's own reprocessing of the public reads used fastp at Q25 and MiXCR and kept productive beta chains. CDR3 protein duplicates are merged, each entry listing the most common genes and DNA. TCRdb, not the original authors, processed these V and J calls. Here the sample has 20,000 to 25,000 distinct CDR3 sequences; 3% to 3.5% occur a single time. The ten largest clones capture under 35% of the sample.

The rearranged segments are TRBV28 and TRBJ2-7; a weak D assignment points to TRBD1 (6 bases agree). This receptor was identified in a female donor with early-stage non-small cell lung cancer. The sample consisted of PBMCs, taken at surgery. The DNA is TGTGCCAGCAGTTTATCCGCAGGGGTCCCGTCCTACGAGCAGTACTTC. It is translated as CASSLSAGVPSYEQYF. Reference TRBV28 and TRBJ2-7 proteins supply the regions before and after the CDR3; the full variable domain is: DVKVTQSSRYLVKRTGEKVFLECVQDMDHENMFWYRQDPGLGLRLIYFSYDVKMKEKGDIPEGYSVSREKKERFSLILESASTNQTSMYLCASSLSAGVPSYEQYFGPGTRLTVT.